These 27 T cell receptor beta chains originate from one sample sequenced in a study of CD8+CD57+ T cells in acquired aplastic anemia. In patients chosen for sequencing, flow cytometry had shown CD8+CD57+ cell expansion. TCR beta VDJ and CDR3 were profiled, and genomic DNA was the template. TCRdb used MiXCR to reprocess the reads, holding one entry per CDR3 protein. Of under 250,000 distinct CDR3 sequences in the sample, around 45% were seen once. The sequenced sample consisted of sorted CD4+, CD8+, or CD8+CD57+ T cells (not recorded which) from PBMCs. All receptors come from a human donor with aplastic anemia.

At least ten counts were recorded for this clonotype. This chain links TRBV2 with TRBJ2-1, with no clear D. Per the germline V gene, CDR1 is SNHLY and CDR2 is FYNNEI. Between the trimmed V and J ends, which lost 8 bases and 5 bases, there was a span of 4 bases. The CDR3 covers 10 residues. For the CDR3, the DNA is TGTGCCAGCGGGGACAATGAGCAGTTCTTC. Encoded protein: CASGDNEQFF. Supplemented by reference TRBV2 and TRBJ2-1, the full variable domain reads EPEVTQTPSHQVTQMGQEVILRCVPISNHLYFYWYRQILGQKVEFLVSFYNNEISEKSEIFDDQFSVERPDGSNFTLKIRSTKLEDSAMYFCASGDNEQFFGPGTRLTVL.

This clonotype has just one count. This likely comes from a read error, as the CDR3 has no conserved phenylalanine or tryptophan at its end. It is unclear where the CDR3 begins or ends on the DNA, so no DNA is shown, and the CDR3 is as TCRdb lists it. The chain is built from TRBV28 and TRBJ1-4. Germline CDR1 and CDR2: MDHEN and SYDVKM. Inclusive of both ends, the CDR3 amounts to 10 amino acids. The CDR3 loop reads CASSLRAGWV.

The chain joins TRBV6-5 to TRBJ2-5, with 13 bases that match TRBD2. Germline V CDR1 and CDR2: MNHEY, SVGAGI. The V gene end was trimmed by 5 bases and the J gene end by 3 bases; junction bases not matched to a gene: 6. The CDR3 contains 16 residues. The CDR3 is CASSPLAGGFEETQYF. CDR3 bases: TGTGCCAGCAGTCCACTAGCGGGGGGGTTCGAAGAGACCCAGTACTTC.

V is TRBV9 and J is TRBJ2-7, with D perhaps given as TRBD1 or TRBD2 (7 bases each). CDR1 SGDLS and CDR2 YYNGEE come from the germline V gene. The V end lost 4 bases, the J end lost 3 bases, and 17 bases lay between the germline ends. This CDR3 comprises 15 residues. For the CDR3, the DNA is TGTGCCAGCAGCCTTATGGGAGGGGACAGCTACGAGCAGTACTTC. Its protein is CASSLMGGDSYEQYF.

This clonotype was observed many times. The CDR3 loop reads CASSFPSGGTYNEQFF. For the CDR3, the DNA is TGTGCCAGCAGCTTTCCAAGCGGGGGGACTTACAATGAGCAGTTCTTC. J is TRBJ2-1 and V is TRBV7-9, with 9 bases identical to TRBD2. This CDR3 spans 16 amino acids. Germline V gene data show CDR1 as SEHNR and CDR2 as FQNEAQ (reference sequence). V lost 3 bases and J lost 4; bases outside the gene matches: 7.

The V and J genes are TRBV7-9 and TRBJ2-7; a weak D match, TRBD1 (5 bases). Trimming shortened V by 5 bases and J by 1 base, and 15 bases separated the two germline ends. The CDR3 contains 15 residues. Germline V gene sequence: CDR1 SEHNR, CDR2 FQNEAQ (reference sequence). CDR3 protein: CASSVTGVGSYEQYF. CDR3 in DNA: TGTGCCAGCAGCGTTACAGGCGTTGGATCCTACGAGCAGTACTTC.

In the case of this clonotype: A much larger clone is a single base away; this may be a read error. The conserved final phenylalanine or tryptophan is absent from the CDR3, which likely points to a read error. This chain connects TRBV9 to TRBJ1-1, with D unresolved. V was pared by 4 bases and J by 1 base, with 8 bases between. Germline CDR1 is SGDLS and CDR2 is YYNGEE. This CDR3 is built from 13 residues. The CDR3 loop reads CASSKDKNTEAFS. The CDR3 DNA reads TGTGCCAGCAGCAAAGACAAGAACACTGAAGCTTTCTCT.

This clonotype was counted at least ten times. V is TRBV5-1 and J is TRBJ2-1; 8 bases map to TRBD1. Unmatched junction bases numbered 5, after V lost 1 base and J lost 5 bases. Germline V gene sequence: CDR1 SGHRS, CDR2 YFSETQ. The CDR3 has 15 residues. The CDR3 spells CASSLNRGFHNEQFF. The CDR3 DNA reads TGCGCCAGCAGCTTGAACAGGGGGTTCCACAATGAGCAGTTCTTC. The full variable domain, with the rest looked up from reference TRBV5-1 and TRBJ2-1, is KAGVTQTPRYLIKTRGQQVTLSCSPISGHRSVSWYQQTPGQGLQFLFEYFSETQRNKGNFPGRFSGRQFSNSRSEMNVSTLELGDSALYLCASSLNRGFHNEQFFGPGTRLTVL.

This rearrangement joins TRBV20-1 to TRBJ1-5; D is ambiguous. Germline V gives CDR1 DFQATT, CDR2 SNEGSKA (reference sequence). V lost 0 bases and J 2 bases, leaving 11 bases between the germline ends. The CDR3 sequence is 15 residues long. The CDR3 loop is CSAREAGGGNQPQHF. For the CDR3, the DNA is TGCAGTGCTAGAGAGGCGGGCGGTGGCAATCAGCCCCAGCATTTT.

V gene TRBV5-1 combines with J gene TRBJ2-3; 7 nucleotides align to TRBD2. V dropped 4 bases and J dropped 2; count of bases not matched to a gene: 7. Per germline, CDR1 SGHRS and CDR2 YFSETQ. This CDR3 spans 15 amino acids. CDR3 loop: CASSPDAGDTDTQYF. The CDR3 region has the DNA TGCGCCAGCAGCCCAGACGCGGGAGACACAGATACGCAGTATTTT.

CDR3 amino acids: CAWRMGNLGEQYF. The CDR3 nucleotides are TGTGCCTGGAGAATGGGGAATTTGGGCGAGCAGTACTTC. The chain uses TRBV30 and TRBJ2-7, with no clear D. The CDR3 has 13 amino acids. V lost 3 bases and J 6 bases, leaving 15 bases between the germline ends. CDR1 GTSNPN and CDR2 SVGIG come from the germline V gene (reference sequence).

The chain has TRBV6-6 and TRBJ1-1; 9 bases agree with TRBD1. CDR3 size: 13 residues. V was pared by 5 bases and J by 11 bases, with 9 bases of the junction left unmatched. From germline, CDR1 is MNHNY and CDR2 SVGAGI (reference sequence). CDR3: CASSVAPQGAAFF. CDR3 nucleotides: TGTGCCAGCAGTGTGGCTCCACAGGGGGCGGCTTTCTTT.

On this clonotype itself: In this CDR3 the conserved last residue, phenylalanine or tryptophan, is missing, so a read error is likely. This chain connects TRBV2 to TRBJ2-7; 11 bases agree with TRBD2. CDR1 is SNHLY and CDR2 is FYNNEI in the germline V gene. The CDR3 spans 14 residues. With V trimmed by 2 bases and J by 4 bases, 1 base remained unmatched. In DNA form, the CDR3 reads TGTGCCAGCAGTGAACGGACTAGCGGGTACGAGCAGTACCTC. Its translation is CASSERTSGYEQYL.

In the case of this clonotype: The junction departs from germline at one end; a sequencing error may be responsible. V gene TRBV5-8 combines with J gene TRBJ1-2; 7 bases agree with TRBD1. CDR3 length: 15 amino acids. Germline CDR1 is SGHTS and CDR2 is YDEGEE. As DNA, the CDR3 is TGTGCCAGCAGCCAAGAGGCAGGGGGGGACTATGGCCACACCTTC. Translated, it gives CASSQEAGGDYGHTF.

The rearrangement links TRBV7-9 to TRBJ1-5; D is ambiguous. Germline V gene data show CDR1 as SEHNR and CDR2 as FQNEAQ (reference sequence). The CDR3 spans 12 residues. Trimming pared 1 base from V and 14 bases from J, leaving 12 bases between. DNA of the CDR3: TGTGCCAGCAGCTTAGGGGAGCGGAACGAGCATTTT. It specifies CASSLGERNEHF.

The chain uses TRBV7-8 and TRBJ1-3; 11 nucleotides line up with TRBD1. The CDR3 runs to 22 residues. CDR1 and CDR2 from the germline V gene are SGHVS and FQNEAQ. With 0 bases clipped from V and 0 bases from J, the junction kept 16 bases outside the gene matches. DNA for the CDR3: TGTGCCAGCAGCTTAGCTAGAGCGGGACGGACAGGGGGCGTGTGCTCTGGAAACACCATATATTTT. Protein sequence: CASSLARAGRTGGVCSGNTIYF.

In this sample, this clonotype turned up many times. The rearrangement links TRBV11-2 to TRBJ2-1; 11 bases match TRBD1. Germline V gene sequence: CDR1 SGHAT, CDR2 FQNNGV. The CDR3 totals 14 residues. Trimming cost V 3 bases and J 6 bases; bases outside gene matches: 1. The CDR3 region has the DNA TGTGCCAGCAGCTTCGGGACAGGGGGCAATGAGCAGTTCTTC. Its translation: CASSFGTGGNEQFF.

The chain employs TRBV6-2 or TRBV6-3 and TRBJ1-1, with D possibly TRBD1 on 6 matching bases. The CDR3 spans 14 residues. Germline V lookup: CDR1 MNHEY, CDR2 SVGEGT. V dropped 3 bases and J dropped 4 bases, with 12 bases sitting between them. The CDR3 is CASSYFQGSTEAFF. In DNA form, the CDR3 reads TGTGCCAGCAGTTATTTTCAGGGGTCCACTGAAGCTTTCTTT.

This clonotype has a count of ten or more. V gene TRBV11-2 combines with J gene TRBJ2-5; TRBD2 matches 9 bases. This CDR3 region has 15 residues. Germline lookup yields CDR1 SGHAT and CDR2 FQNNGV. The V gene end was trimmed by 0 bases and the J gene end by 3 bases; junction bases not matched to a gene: 2. The CDR3 sequence: CASSLDASGEETQYF. The CDR3 bases are TGTGCCAGCAGCTTAGATGCTAGCGGGGAAGAGACCCAGTACTTC.

This clonotype has a count of ten or more. Here the CDR3 reads CASSLEGQQLTNGYTF. CDR3 DNA: TGTGCCAGCAGCTTAGAGGGACAGCAATTAACTAATGGCTACACCTTC. J is TRBJ1-2 and V is TRBV7-2, with TRBD1 identical over 7 bases. J gave up 6 bases and V 1 base, and 11 bases lay outside the gene matches. CDR1 SGHTA and CDR2 FQGNSA come from the germline V gene. The CDR3 has 16 amino acids.

This clonotype was observed a handful of times. The chain's CDR3 is CASSLLRQGAQHF. For the CDR3, the DNA is TGTGCCAGCAGCTTATTGCGACAGGGGGCCCAGCATTTT. The rearrangement links TRBV11-2 to TRBJ1-5, with 9 bases that match TRBD1. V lost 2 bases to trimming and J lost 11 bases; unmatched junction nucleotides: 4. The CDR3 is 13 amino acids. Germline assignment: CDR1 SGHAT and CDR2 FQNNGV.

Worth noting for this clonotype: This sequence may be a read error, since a much larger clone differs from it by one base. The rearrangement uses TRBV5-6 and TRBJ1-1, with D uncertain. Trimming cost V 1 base and J 10 bases, with 17 bases left between them. Germline V gives CDR1 SGHDT, CDR2 YYEEEE. The CDR3 totals 14 residues. CDR3 residues: CASSLSPTGFGAFF. CDR3 DNA: TGTGCCAGCAGCTTGTCGCCCACCGGGTTTGGAGCTTTCTTT.

This clonotype was seen many times. This chain links TRBV12-3 or TRBV12-4 with TRBJ2-1, with D perhaps matching TRBD2 (5 bases). Between the trimmed V and J ends, which lost 6 bases and 9 bases, there was a span of 12 bases. The CDR3 has 12 residues. CDR3 nucleotides: TGTGCCAGCAGCCCAACTAGTGGTGAGCAGTTCTTC. As protein: CASSPTSGEQFF.

This clonotype was seen many times. The chain joins TRBV19 to TRBJ1-2; D remains ambiguous. CDR3 length: 13 residues. From germline, CDR1 is LNHDA and CDR2 SQIVND (reference sequence). Trimming took off 5 bases at V and 4 bases at J, with 11 bases between the two ends. The CDR3 DNA is TGTGCCAGTAGTCTTTCCCTGTCCTATGGCTACACCTTC. Amino acids: CASSLSLSYGYTF.

The V and J genes are TRBV20-1 and TRBJ1-6; the D gene is possibly TRBD1 (5 bases). Trimming took off 0 bases at V and 12 bases at J, with 15 bases between the two ends. Looked up from germline, CDR1 is DFQATT and CDR2 is SNEGSKA (reference sequence). The CDR3 loop spans 14 amino acids. In DNA, the CDR3 is TGCAGTGCTAGAGAGTCCGGGGCCGGAGGACCCCTCCACTTT. Amino acids: CSARESGAGGPLHF.

This clonotype was recorded at least ten times. The CDR3 DNA reads as TGTGCTAGTGGTTTGCCTGACTACAGGGAGGGGTTGGCACCCCTCCACTTT. Translated, it gives CASGLPDYREGLAPLHF. This rearrangement joins TRBV12-5 to TRBJ1-6; tentative D call: TRBD1 (6 bases). This CDR3 comprises 17 residues. Germline V gene lookup returns CDR1 LGHNT and CDR2 FRNRAP. Trimming stripped 2 bases from V and 11 bases from J, with 22 bases between.

On this clonotype itself: A much larger clone is a single base away; this may be a read error. V and J are TRBV20-1 and TRBJ2-7; TRBD1 might be the D (5 bases). V was trimmed by 3 bases and J by 7 bases, leaving 16 bases between them. The CDR3 length is 13 residues. From germline, CDR1 is DFQATT and CDR2 SNEGSKA (reference sequence). CDR3 nucleotides: TGCAGTGCTAGGGCGGAAGGGGCCGGGGAGCAGTACTTC. This gives the protein CSARAEGAGEQYF.